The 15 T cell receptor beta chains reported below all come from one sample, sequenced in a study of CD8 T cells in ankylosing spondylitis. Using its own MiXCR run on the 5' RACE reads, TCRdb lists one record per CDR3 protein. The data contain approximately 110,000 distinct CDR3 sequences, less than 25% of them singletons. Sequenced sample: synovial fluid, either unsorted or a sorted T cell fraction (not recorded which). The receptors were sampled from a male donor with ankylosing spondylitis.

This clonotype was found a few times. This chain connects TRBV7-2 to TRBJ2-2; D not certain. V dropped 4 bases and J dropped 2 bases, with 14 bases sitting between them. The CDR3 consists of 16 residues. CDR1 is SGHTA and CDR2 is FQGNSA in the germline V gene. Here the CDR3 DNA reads TGTGCCAGCAGCTCTCTTCCCGGGCTCAACACCGGGGAGCTGTTTTTT. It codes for CASSSLPGLNTGELFF.

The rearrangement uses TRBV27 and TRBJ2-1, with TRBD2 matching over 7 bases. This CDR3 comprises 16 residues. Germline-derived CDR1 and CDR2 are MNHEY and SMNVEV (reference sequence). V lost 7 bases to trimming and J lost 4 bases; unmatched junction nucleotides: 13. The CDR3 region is CASTKGAGVTYNEQFF. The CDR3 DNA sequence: TGTGCCAGCACCAAAGGGGCGGGAGTTACGTACAATGAGCAGTTCTTC.

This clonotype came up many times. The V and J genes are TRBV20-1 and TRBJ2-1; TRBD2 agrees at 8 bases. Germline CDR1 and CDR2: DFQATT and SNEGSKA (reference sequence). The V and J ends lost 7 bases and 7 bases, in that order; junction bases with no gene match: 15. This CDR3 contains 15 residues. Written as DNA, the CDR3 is TGCAGTGTGTTAGGTCGGGAGGGCGGGGGAAATGAGCAGTTCTTC. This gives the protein CSVLGREGGGNEQFF.

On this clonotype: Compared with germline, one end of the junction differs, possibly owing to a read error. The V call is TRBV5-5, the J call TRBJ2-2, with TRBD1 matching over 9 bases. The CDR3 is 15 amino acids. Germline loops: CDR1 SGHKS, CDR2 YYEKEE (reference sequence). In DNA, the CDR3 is TGTGCCAGCACTCGCGGGACAGGGAACGCCGGGGAGCTGTTTTTT. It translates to CASTRGTGNAGELFF.

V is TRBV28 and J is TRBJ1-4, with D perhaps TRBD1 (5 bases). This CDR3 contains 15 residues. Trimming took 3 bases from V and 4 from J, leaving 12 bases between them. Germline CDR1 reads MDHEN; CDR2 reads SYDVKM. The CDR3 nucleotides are TGTGCCAGCAGTTTGGGGTCACAGGTTAATGAAAAACTGTTTTTT. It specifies CASSLGSQVNEKLFF.

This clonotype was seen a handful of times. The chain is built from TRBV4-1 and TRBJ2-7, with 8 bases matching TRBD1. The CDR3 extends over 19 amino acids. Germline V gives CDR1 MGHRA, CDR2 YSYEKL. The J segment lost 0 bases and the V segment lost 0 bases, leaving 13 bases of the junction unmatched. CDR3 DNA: TGCGCCAGCAGCCAAGAGCTTTTCGGACAGGGAAAGTCCTCCTACGAGCAGTACTTC. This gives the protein CASSQELFGQGKSSYEQYF.

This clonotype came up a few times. CDR3 amino acids: CASSPGLAEGNEQFF. CDR3 DNA: TGTGCCAGCAGCCCGGGACTAGCCGAAGGCAATGAGCAGTTCTTC. The chain has TRBV7-9 and TRBJ2-1; TRBD2 aligns across 9 bases. Germline CDR1 reads SEHNR; CDR2 reads FQNEAQ (reference sequence). CDR3 length: 15 amino acids. The trim removed 5 bases at V and 6 bases at J, leaving 8 bases unmatched.

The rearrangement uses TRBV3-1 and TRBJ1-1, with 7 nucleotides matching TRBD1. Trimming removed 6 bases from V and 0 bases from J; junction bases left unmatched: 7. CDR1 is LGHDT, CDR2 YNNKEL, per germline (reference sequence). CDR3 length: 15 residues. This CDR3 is CASRLSGQMNTEAFF. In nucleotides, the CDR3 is TGTGCCAGCAGGTTATCGGGACAGATGAACACTGAAGCTTTCTTT.

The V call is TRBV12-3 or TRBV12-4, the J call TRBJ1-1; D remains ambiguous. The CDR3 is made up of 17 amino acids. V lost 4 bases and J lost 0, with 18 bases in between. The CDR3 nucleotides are TGTGCCAGCAGTTATCGTGGCAGCGGCGGGATGAACACTGAAGCTTTCTTT. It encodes CASSYRGSGGMNTEAFF.

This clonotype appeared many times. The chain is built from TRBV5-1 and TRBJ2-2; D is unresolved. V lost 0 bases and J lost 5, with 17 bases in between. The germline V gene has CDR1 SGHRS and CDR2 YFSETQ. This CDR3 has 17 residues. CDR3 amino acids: CASSLAPGSLGTGELFF. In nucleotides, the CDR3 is TGCGCCAGCAGCTTGGCCCCTGGTTCCCTAGGGACCGGGGAGCTGTTTTTT.

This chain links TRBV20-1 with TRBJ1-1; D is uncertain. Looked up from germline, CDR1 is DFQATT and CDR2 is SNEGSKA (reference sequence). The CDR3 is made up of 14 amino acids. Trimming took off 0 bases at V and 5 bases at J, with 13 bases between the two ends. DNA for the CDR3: TGCAGTGCTAGAGATCGGGTATGGGATACTGAAGCTTTCTTT. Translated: CSARDRVWDTEAFF.

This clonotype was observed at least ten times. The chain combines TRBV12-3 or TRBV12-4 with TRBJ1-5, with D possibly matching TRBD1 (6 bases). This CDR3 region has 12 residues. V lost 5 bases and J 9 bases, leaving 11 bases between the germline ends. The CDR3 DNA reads TGTGCCAGCAGTCAAGACAGGCGGCCCCAGCATTTT. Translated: CASSQDRRPQHF.

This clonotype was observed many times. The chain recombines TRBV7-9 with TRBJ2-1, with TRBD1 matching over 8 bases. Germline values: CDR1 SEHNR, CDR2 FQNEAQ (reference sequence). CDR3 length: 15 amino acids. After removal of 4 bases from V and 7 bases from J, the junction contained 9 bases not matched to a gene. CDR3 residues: CASSYPSGQANEQFF. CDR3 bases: TGTGCCAGCAGCTACCCATCGGGACAGGCGAATGAGCAGTTCTTC.

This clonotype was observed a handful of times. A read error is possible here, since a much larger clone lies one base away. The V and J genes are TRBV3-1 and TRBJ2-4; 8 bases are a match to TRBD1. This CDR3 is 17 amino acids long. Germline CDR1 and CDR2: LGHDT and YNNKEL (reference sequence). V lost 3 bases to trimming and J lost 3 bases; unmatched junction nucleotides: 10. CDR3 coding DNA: TGTGCCAGCAGCCATGAGGCCAGGGGGCGAATCAAAAACATTCAGTACTTC. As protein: CASSHEARGRIKNIQYF.

The CDR3 loop reads CASRQHGQKNTGELFF. The CDR3 bases are TGTGCCAGCAGACAGCACGGACAGAAAAACACCGGGGAGCTGTTTTTT. The genes are TRBV3-1 and TRBJ2-2; TRBD1 is a possible D gene (6 bases). The CDR3 sequence is 16 residues long. From germline, CDR1 is LGHDT and CDR2 YNNKEL (reference sequence). Trimming removed 6 bases from V and 2 bases from J, with 16 bases in between.